The 6 T cell receptor beta chains below come from one sample, sequenced in a study of cytotoxic CD8 clonotypes in ibrutinib-treated CLL. The method was immunoSEQ multiplex PCR; TCRdb's version includes in-frame clones alone and lacks a portion of them. Here the sample spans approximately 280,000 clones, 76% being singletons. The input for sequencing was PBMCs, taken at disease progression, from a patient treated with ibrutinib. The receptors stem from a human donor with chronic lymphocytic leukemia.

The chain combines TRBV5-1 with TRBJ2-7; D is perhaps TRBD1 (6 bases). The germline V gene encodes CDR1 SGHRS and CDR2 YFSETQ. This CDR3 comprises 14 residues. V gave up 1 base and J gave up 2 bases, with 10 bases separating them. CDR3 sequence reads: CASSLQGTTYEQYF. The DNA of the CDR3 is TGCGCCAGCAGCTTGCAGGGGACAACCTACGAGCAGTACTTC.

This clone came up a few times. The chain uses TRBV11-2 and TRBJ2-7, with 7 bases lining up with TRBD1. Germline V gene lookup returns CDR1 SGHAT and CDR2 FQNNGV. The junction had 2 bases not matched to a gene; V was cut back by 3 bases and J by 3 bases. The CDR3 has 13 residues. The CDR3 here is CASSLNRGYEQYF. The CDR3 coding sequence is TGTGCCAGCAGCTTGAACAGGGGCTACGAGCAGTACTTC.

A few counts support this clone. CDR3 coding DNA: TGTGCCAGCAGCCAAAGCGGGGGAATCTACAATGAGCAGTTCTTC. Translating gives CASSQSGGIYNEQFF. The chain links TRBV7-6 to TRBJ2-1, with 8 positions matching TRBD2. This CDR3 has 15 amino acids. V was clipped by 5 bases and J by 3 bases; unmatched bases: 6. Per germline, CDR1 SGHVS and CDR2 FNYEAQ.

This clone was seen repeatedly, ten times or more. This chain uses TRBV5-1 with TRBJ2-1, with D unresolved. This CDR3 has 14 residues. V lost 0 bases to trimming and J lost 5 bases, with 9 bases between them. The germline CDR1 and CDR2 sequences are SGHRS and YFSETQ. CDR3 loop: CASSLATQDNEQFF. The CDR3 coding sequence is TGCGCCAGCAGCTTGGCCACGCAGGACAATGAGCAGTTCTTC.

In this sample, this clone turned up a few times. The chain combines TRBV4-3 with TRBJ2-2; D gene ambiguous. The length of the CDR3 is 13 residues. Per the germline V gene, CDR1 is LGHNA and CDR2 is YSLEER. Trimming removed 0 bases from V and 8 bases from J, with 7 bases in between. The CDR3 protein is CASSQDSGGELFF. The CDR3 coding sequence is TGCGCCAGCAGCCAAGATAGTGGGGGGGAGCTGTTTTTT.

The chain employs TRBV4-1 and TRBJ2-7, with TRBD2 matching 9 bases. This CDR3 has 16 amino acids. Germline CDR1 is MGHRA and CDR2 is YSYEKL. V shed 1 base and J 2 bases; nucleotides not matched to a gene: 6. The CDR3 spells CASSQGGLANPYEQYF. The CDR3 DNA is TGCGCCAGCAGCCAAGGAGGACTAGCGAATCCCTACGAGCAGTACTTC.